What follows is one T cell receptor (beta chain) and its context. The data belong to a study of shared clonotypes between healthy human individuals. The CDR3 length is 14 residues. The V gene end was trimmed by 6 bases and the J gene end by 4 bases; junction bases not matched to a gene: 8. Germline V CDR1 and CDR2: SNHLY, FYNNEI. Generated by immunoSEQ multiplex PCR, the TCRdb table keeps only in-frame clones and is missing some. The table includes under 1,900,000 clones, 97% to 99% detected once. The material sequenced was naive CD4+ T cells sorted from blood. The subset here: CD45RA+ positively selected. The chain has TRBV2 and TRBJ1-1; 7 nucleotides line up with TRBD1. This TCR came from a man aged 25 to 40 in good health. The CDR3 DNA reads as TGTGCCAGCAGGACAGGGTCTGGCGGCACTGAAGCTTTCTTT. It translates to CASRTGSGGTEAFF.